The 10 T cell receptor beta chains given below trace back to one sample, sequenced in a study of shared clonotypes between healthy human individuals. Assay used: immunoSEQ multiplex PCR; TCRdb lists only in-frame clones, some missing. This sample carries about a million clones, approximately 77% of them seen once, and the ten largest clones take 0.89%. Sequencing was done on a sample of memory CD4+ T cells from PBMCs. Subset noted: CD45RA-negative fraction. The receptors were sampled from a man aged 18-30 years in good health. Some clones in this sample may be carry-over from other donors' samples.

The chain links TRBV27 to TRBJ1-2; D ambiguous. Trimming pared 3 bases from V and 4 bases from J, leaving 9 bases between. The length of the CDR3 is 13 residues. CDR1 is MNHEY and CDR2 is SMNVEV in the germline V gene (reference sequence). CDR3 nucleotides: TGTGCCAGCAGTTTTTCGGTAGGCTATGGCTACACCTTC. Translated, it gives CASSFSVGYGYTF.

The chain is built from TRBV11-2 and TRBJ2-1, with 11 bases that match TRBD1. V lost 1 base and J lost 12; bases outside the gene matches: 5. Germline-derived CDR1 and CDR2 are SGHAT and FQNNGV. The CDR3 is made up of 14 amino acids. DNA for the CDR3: TGTGCCAGCAGCTTAGTGGGACAGGGGGTACTGCAGTTCTTC. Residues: CASSLVGQGVLQFF.

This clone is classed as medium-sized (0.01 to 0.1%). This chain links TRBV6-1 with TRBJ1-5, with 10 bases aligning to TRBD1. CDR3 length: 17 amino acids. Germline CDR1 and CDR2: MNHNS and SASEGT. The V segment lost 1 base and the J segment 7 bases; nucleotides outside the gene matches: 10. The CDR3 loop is CASSEGKRTGGSQPQHF. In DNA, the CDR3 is TGTGCCAGCAGTGAAGGGAAGCGGACAGGGGGTTCCCAGCCCCAGCATTTT.

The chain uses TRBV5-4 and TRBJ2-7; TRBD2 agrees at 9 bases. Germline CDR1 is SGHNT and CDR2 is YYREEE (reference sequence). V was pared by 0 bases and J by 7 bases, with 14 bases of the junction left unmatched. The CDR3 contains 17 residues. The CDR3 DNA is TGTGCCAGCAGCTTGGACGGACTAGCGAGCTTTGGGCGGGAGCAGTACTTC. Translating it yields CASSLDGLASFGREQYF.

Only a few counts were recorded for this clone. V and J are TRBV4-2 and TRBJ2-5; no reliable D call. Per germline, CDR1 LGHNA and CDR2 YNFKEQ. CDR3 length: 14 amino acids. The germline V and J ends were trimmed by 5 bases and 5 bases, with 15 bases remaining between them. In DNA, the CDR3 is TGTGCCAGCAGCTATGGACCCAGCGAGGAGACCCAGTACTTC. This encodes CASSYGPSEETQYF.

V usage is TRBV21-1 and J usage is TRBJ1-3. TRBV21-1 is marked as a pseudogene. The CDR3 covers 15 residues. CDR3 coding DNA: TGTGCCAGCAGCCCCTGCCGGGGCTCTGGAAACACCATATATTTT. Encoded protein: CASSPCRGSGNTIYF.

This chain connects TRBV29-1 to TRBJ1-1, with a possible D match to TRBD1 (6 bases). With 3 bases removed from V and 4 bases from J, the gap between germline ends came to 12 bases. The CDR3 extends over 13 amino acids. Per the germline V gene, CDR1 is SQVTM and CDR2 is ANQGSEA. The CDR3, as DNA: TGCAGCGTTGACCCCAACAGGGTCACTGAAGCTTTCTTT. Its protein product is CSVDPNRVTEAFF.

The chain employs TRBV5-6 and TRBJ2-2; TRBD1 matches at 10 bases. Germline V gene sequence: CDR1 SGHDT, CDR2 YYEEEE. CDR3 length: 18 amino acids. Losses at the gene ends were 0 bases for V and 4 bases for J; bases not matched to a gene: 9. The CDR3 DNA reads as TGTGCCAGCAGCTTGGCCGGGACAGGGGCTAGTAGCACCGGGGAGCTGTTTTTT. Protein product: CASSLAGTGASSTGELFF.

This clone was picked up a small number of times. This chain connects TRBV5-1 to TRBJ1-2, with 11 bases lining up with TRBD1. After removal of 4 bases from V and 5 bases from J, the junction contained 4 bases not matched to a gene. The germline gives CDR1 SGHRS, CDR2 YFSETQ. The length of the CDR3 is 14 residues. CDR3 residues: CASSRDRGRYGYTF. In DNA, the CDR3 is TGCGCCAGCAGCCGGGACAGGGGGAGATATGGCTACACCTTC.

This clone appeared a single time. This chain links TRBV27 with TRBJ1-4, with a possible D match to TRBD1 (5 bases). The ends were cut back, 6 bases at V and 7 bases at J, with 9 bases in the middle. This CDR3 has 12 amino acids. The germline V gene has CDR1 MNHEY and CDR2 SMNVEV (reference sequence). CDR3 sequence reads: CASRGRSEKLFF. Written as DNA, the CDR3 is TGTGCCAGCAGGGGACGGAGTGAAAAACTGTTTTTT.